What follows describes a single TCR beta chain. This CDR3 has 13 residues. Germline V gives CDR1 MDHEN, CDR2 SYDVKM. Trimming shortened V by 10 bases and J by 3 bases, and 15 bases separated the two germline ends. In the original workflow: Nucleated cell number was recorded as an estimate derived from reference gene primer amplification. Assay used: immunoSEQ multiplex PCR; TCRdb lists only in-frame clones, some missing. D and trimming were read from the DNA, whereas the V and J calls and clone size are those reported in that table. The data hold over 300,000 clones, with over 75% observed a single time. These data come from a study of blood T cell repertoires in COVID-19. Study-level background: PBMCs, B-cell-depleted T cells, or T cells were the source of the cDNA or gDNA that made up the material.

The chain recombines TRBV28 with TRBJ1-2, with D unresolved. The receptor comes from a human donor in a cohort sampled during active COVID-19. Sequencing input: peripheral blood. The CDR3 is CATRTAGYYGYTF. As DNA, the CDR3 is TGTGCCACCCGTACGGCAGGCTACTATGGCTACACCTTC.